Sequencing of this T cell receptor (beta chain) was carried out in a study of CD8 T cells in ankylosing spondylitis. Scientists made TCR beta libraries using quantitative 5'-RACE with molecular barcodes. Using its own MiXCR run on the 5' RACE reads, TCRdb lists one record per CDR3 protein. The sample holds 290,000 or so distinct CDR3 sequences; about a fifth are singletons and the top ten take about 3.5%. The germline V gene has CDR1 SQVTM and CDR2 ANQGSEA. J was trimmed by 7 bases and V by 6 bases; bases with no gene match: 10. The CDR3 runs to 13 residues. General observations from the study: Peripheral blood held disease-linked clones only at relatively low frequency, and these were CD8+. A motif of 7 to 9 highly homologous TCR beta variants was seen as apparently characteristic of ankylosing spondylitis blood. From matched ankylosing spondylitis synovial fluid, disease-linked clones were reportedly recovered at significantly enriched levels.

This clonotype was seen only a few times. Its antigen is unidentified. Sample: blood, either unsorted or a sorted T cell fraction (not recorded which). The sequence derives from a female donor with ankylosing spondylitis or in good health (not recorded which). The chain combines TRBV29-1 with TRBJ2-3; 7 bases match TRBD2. CDR3 loop: CSVLPGGVNTQYF. The DNA for the CDR3 is TGCAGCGTATTGCCGGGAGGCGTGAATACGCAGTATTTT.